Listed here is a single T cell receptor (beta chain). This specimen comes from a study of blood T cell repertoires in COVID-19. As for the study in general: Sites across the United States, Italy and Spain contributed samples from acute and convalescent COVID-19.

Looked up from germline, CDR1 is SQVTM and CDR2 is ANQGSEA. The junction had 1 base not matched to a gene; V was cut back by 0 bases and J by 6 bases. CDR3 length: 13 residues. Authors' analysis steps: How many nucleated cells were present was estimated from reference gene primer amplification. Measured with immunoSEQ multiplex PCR; TCRdb has only the in-frame clones, and not every one. V and J calls and clone size are as listed in that table; D and trimming were resolved from the DNA. The sample includes roughly 110,000 clones, approximately 80% of them seen just once. The chain has TRBV29-1 and TRBJ1-2; the match to TRBD1 covers 10 bases. The receptor comes from a woman in her sixties with acute or convalescent COVID-19. Sequenced material: peripheral blood. CDR3 sequence (DNA): TGCAGCGTTGAAGACGGACAGGGGGATGGCTACACCTTC. Translated, it gives CSVEDGQGDGYTF.